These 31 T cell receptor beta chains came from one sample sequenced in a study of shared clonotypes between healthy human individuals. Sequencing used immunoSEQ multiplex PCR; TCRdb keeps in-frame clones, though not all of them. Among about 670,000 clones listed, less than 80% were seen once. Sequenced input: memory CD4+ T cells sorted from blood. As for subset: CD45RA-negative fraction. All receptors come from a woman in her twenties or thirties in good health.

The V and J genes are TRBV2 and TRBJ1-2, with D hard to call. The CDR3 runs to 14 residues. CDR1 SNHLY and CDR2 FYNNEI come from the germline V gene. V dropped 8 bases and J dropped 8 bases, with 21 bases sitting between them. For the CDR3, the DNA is TGTGCCAGCCAGTTCGCGACATCTGGGCGAGGCTACACCTTC. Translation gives CASQFATSGRGYTF. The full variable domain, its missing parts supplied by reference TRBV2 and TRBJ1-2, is EPEVTQTPSHQVTQMGQEVILRCVPISNHLYFYWYRQILGQKVEFLVSFYNNEISEKSEIFDDQFSVERPDGSNFTLKIRSTKLEDSAMYFCASQFATSGRGYTFGSGTRLTVV.

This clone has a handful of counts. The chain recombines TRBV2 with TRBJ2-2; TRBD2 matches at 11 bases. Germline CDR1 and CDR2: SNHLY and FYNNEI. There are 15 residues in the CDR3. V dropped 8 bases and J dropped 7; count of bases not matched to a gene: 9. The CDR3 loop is CASGKLAGVIGELFF. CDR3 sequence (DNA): TGTGCCAGCGGAAAACTAGCGGGGGTCATCGGGGAGCTGTTTTTT.

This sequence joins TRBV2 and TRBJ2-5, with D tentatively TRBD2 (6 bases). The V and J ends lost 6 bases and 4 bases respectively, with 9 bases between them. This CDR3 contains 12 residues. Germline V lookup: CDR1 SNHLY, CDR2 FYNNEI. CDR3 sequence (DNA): TGTGCCAGCAGGGCGCGGGGAGAGACCCAGTACTTC. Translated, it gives CASRARGETQYF.

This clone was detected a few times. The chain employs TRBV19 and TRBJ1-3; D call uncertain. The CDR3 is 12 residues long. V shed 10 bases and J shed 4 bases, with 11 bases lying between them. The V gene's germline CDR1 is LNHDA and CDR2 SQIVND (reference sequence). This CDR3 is CATRQSGNTIYF. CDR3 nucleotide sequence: TGTGCCACCCGGCAGTCGGGAAACACCATATATTTT.

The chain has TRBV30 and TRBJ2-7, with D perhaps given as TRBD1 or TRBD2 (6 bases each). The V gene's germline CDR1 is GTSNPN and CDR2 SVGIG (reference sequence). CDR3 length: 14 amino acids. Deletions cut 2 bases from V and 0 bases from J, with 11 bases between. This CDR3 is CAWSRGEHSYEQYF. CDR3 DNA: TGTGCCTGGAGTAGGGGGGAGCACTCCTACGAGCAGTACTTC.

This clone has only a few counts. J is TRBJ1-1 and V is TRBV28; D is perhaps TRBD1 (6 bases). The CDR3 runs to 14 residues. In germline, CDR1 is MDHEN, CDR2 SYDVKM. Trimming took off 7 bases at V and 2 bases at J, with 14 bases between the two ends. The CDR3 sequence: CASKKHGTNTEAFF. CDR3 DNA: TGTGCCAGCAAAAAACACGGGACAAACACTGAAGCTTTCTTT. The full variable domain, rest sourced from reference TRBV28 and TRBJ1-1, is DVKVTQSSRYLVKRTGEKVFLECVQDMDHENMFWYRQDPGLGLRLIYFSYDVKMKEKGDIPEGYSVSREKKERFSLILESASTNQTSMYLCASKKHGTNTEAFFGQGTRLTVV.

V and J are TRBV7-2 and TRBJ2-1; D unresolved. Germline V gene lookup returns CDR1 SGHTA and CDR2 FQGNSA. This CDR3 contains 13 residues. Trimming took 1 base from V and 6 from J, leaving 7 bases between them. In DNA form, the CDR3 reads TGTGCCAGCAGCTTAGTAAGTCTCAATGAGCAGTTCTTC. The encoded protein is CASSLVSLNEQFF. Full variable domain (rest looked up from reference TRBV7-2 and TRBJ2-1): GAGVSQSPSNKVTEKGKDVELRCDPISGHTALYWYRQSLGQGLEFLIYFQGNSAPDKSGLPSDRFSAERTGGSVSTLTIQRTQQEDSAVYLCASSLVSLNEQFFGPGTRLTVL.

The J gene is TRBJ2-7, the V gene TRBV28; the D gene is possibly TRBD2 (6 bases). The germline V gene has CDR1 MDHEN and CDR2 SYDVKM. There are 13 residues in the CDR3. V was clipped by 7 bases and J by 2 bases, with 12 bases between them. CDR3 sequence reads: CASTPSVPYEQYF. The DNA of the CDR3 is TGTGCCAGCACGCCTAGCGTTCCCTACGAGCAGTACTTC.

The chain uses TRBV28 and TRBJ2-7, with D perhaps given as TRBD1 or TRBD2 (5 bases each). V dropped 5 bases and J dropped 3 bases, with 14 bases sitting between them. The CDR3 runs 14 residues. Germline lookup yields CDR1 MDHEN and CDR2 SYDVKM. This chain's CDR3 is CASSPPGPYYEQYF. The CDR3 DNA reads TGTGCCAGCAGTCCTCCGGGACCTTACTACGAGCAGTACTTC.

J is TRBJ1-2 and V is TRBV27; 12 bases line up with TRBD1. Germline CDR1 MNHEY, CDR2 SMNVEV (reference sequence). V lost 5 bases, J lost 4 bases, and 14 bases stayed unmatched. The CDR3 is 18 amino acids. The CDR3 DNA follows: TGTGCCAGCAGTCCCCTTCCACGGGACAGGGGGCTAGGCTATGGCTACACCTTC. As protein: CASSPLPRDRGLGYGYTF.

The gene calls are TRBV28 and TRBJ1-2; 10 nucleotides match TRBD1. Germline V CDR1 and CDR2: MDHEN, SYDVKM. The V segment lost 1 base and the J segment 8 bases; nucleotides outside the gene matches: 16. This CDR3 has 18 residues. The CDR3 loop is CASSLYPTGTGAAAGYTF. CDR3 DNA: TGTGCCAGCAGTTTATATCCGACCGGGACAGGGGCGGCGGCCGGCTACACCTTC.

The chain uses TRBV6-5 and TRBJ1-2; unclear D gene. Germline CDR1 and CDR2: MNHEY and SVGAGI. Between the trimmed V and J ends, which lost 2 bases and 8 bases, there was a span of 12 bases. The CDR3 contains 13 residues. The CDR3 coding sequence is TGTGCCAGCAGTTACGCAACAGTGGGCGGCTACACCTTC. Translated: CASSYATVGGYTF.

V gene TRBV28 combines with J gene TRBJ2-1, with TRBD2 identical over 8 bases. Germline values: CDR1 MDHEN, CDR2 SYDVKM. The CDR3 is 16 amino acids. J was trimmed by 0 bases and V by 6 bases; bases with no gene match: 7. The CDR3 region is CASRLAGPSSYNEQFF. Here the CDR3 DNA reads TGTGCCAGCAGATTAGCGGGGCCGAGCTCCTACAATGAGCAGTTCTTC.

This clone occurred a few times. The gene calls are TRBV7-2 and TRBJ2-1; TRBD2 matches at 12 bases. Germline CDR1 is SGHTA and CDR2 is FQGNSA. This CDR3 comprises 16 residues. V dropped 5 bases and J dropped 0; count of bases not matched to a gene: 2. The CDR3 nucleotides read TGTGCCAGCAGCATGACTAGCGGGGGCTCCTACAATGAGCAGTTCTTC. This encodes CASSMTSGGSYNEQFF.

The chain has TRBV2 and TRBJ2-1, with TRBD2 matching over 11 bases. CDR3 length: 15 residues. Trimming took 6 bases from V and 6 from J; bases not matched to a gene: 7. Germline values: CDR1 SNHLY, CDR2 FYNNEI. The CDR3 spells CASRQLAGVVNEQFF. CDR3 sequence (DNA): TGTGCCAGCAGACAACTAGCGGGAGTGGTCAATGAGCAGTTCTTC.

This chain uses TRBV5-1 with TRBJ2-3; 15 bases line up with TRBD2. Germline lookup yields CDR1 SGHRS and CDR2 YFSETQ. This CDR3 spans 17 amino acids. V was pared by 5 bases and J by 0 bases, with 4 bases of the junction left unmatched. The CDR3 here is CASRGLAGGPSTDTQYF. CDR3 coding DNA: TGCGCCAGCAGGGGACTAGCGGGAGGACCTAGCACAGATACGCAGTATTTT.

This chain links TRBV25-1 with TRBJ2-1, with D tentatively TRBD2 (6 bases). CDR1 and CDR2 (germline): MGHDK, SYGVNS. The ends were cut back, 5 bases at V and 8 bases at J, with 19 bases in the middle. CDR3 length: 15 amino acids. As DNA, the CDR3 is TGTGCCAGCAGTCTCCTAGCGCCCTTATATGATGAGCAGTTCTTC. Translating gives CASSLLAPLYDEQFF.

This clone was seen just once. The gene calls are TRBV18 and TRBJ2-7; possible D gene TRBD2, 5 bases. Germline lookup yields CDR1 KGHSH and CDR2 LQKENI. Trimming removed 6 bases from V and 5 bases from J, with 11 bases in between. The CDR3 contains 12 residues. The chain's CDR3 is CASSSGYHEQYF. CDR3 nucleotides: TGTGCCAGCTCCAGCGGCTACCACGAGCAGTACTTC.

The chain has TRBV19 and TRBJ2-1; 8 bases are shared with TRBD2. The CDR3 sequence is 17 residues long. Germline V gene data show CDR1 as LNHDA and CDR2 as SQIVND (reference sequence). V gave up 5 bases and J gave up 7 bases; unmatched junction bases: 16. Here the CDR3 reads CASSAPPGSGRMNEQFF. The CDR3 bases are TGTGCCAGTAGTGCTCCTCCCGGGAGCGGGAGAATGAATGAGCAGTTCTTC.

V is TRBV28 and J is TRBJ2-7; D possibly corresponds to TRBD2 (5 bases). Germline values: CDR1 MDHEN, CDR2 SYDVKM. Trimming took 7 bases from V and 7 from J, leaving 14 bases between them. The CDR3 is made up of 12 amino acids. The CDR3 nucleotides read TGTGCCAGCACCTACGCGGGTAGAGAGCAGTACTTC. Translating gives CASTYAGREQYF. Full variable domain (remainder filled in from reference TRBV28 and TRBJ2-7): DVKVTQSSRYLVKRTGEKVFLECVQDMDHENMFWYRQDPGLGLRLIYFSYDVKMKEKGDIPEGYSVSREKKERFSLILESASTNQTSMYLCASTYAGREQYFGPGTRLTVT.

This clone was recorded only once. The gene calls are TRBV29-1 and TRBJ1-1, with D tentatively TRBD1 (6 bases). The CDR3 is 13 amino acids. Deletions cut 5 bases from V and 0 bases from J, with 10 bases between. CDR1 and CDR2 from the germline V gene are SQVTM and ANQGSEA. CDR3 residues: CSVRTAMNTEAFF. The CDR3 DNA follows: TGCAGCGTTAGGACAGCCATGAACACTGAAGCTTTCTTT. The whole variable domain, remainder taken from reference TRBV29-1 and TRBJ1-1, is SAVISQKPSRDICQRGTSLTIQCQVDSQVTMMFWYRQQPGQSLTLIATANQGSEATYESGFVIDKFPISRPNLTFSTLTVSNMSPEDSSIYLCSVRTAMNTEAFFGQGTRLTVV.

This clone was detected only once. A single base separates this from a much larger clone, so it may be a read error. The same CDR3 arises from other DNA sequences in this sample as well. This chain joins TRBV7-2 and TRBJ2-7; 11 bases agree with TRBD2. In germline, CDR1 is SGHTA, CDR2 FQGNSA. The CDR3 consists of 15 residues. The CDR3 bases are TGTGCCAGCAGCCTAGCGGGAGGTCTATCTTACGAGCAGTACTTC. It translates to CASSLAGGLSYEQYF.

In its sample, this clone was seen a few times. CDR3 in amino acids: CASSTPTGSQPQHF. The CDR3, as DNA: TGTGCCAGTAGCACTCCCACAGGGTCCCAGCCCCAGCATTTT. The chain recombines TRBV19 with TRBJ1-5; D perhaps matches TRBD1 (6 bases). This CDR3 spans 14 amino acids. Per the germline V gene, CDR1 is LNHDA and CDR2 is SQIVND (reference sequence). V shed 6 bases and J shed 7 bases, with 16 bases lying between them.

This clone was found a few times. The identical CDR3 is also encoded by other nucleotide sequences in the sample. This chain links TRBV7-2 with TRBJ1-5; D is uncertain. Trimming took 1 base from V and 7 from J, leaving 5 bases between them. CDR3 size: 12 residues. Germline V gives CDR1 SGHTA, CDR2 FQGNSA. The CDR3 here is CASSLDYQPQHF. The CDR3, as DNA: TGTGCCAGCAGCTTAGATTACCAGCCCCAGCATTTT.

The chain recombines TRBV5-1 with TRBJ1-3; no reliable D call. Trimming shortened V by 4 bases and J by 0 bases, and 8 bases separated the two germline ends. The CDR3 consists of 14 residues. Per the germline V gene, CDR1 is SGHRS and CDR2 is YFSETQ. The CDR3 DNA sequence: TGCGCCAGCAGCGAAGGAAGCTCTGGAAACACCATATATTTT. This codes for CASSEGSSGNTIYF.

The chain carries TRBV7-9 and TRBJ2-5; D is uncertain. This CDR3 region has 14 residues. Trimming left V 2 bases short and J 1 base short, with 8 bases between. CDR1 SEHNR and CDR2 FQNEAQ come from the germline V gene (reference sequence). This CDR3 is CASSLLASQETQYF. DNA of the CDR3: TGTGCCAGCAGCTTATTGGCCAGCCAAGAGACCCAGTACTTC.

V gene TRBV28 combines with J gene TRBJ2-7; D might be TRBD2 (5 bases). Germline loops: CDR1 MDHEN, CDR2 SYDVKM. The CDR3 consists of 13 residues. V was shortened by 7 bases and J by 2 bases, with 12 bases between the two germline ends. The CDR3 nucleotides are TGTGCCAGCACCCCGGGATCCACCTACGAGCAGTACTTC. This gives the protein CASTPGSTYEQYF.

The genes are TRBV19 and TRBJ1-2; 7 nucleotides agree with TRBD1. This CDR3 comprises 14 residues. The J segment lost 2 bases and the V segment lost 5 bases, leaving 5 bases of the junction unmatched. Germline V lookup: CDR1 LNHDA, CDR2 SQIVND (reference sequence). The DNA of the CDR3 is TGTGCCAGTAGTGACGACAGGGAGAACTATGGCTACACCTTC. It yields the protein CASSDDRENYGYTF.

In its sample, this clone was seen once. The CDR3 region has the DNA TGCGCCAGCAGCCCTCAAGCGGGAGTCTACGAGCAGTACTTC. Its translation: CASSPQAGVYEQYF. This chain links TRBV5-1 with TRBJ2-7, with 8 bases fitting TRBD2. The length of the CDR3 is 14 residues. V dropped 4 bases and J dropped 3; count of bases not matched to a gene: 6. CDR1 is SGHRS and CDR2 is YFSETQ in the germline V gene.

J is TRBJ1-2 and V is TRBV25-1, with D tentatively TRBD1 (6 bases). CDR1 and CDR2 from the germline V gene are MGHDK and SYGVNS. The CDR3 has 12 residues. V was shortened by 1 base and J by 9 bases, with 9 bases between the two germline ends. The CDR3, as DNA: TGTGCCAGCAGTGAATTTCAGGGGCGCTACACCTTC. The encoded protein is CASSEFQGRYTF.

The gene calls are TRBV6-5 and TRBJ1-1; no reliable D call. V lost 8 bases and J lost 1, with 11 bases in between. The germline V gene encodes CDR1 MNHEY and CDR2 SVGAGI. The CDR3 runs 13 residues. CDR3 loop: CASRVGENTEAFF. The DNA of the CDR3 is TGTGCCAGCCGGGTCGGGGAGAACACTGAAGCTTTCTTT.